This entry lists 17 T cell receptor beta chains sequenced from one sample in a study of metastatic and nonmetastatic thyroid tumors (dated by TCRdb to 2018 to 2020). Before undergoing thyroid surgery, none of the patients had been given any kind of treatment. Libraries were prepared through PCR. Sequencing was performed on an Illumina HiSeq 4000. TCRdb passed the public sequencing reads through fastp at Q25 and MiXCR, retaining productive beta sequences. This sample lists some 30,000 clones; around 20% were detected once. The ten most abundant clones make up 7.5% to 9.5% of the sample. Source material: blood. The receptors were gathered from a female donor with papillary thyroid cancer or a benign thyroid nodule (not recorded which). Some clones in this sample may be carry-over from other donors' samples.

This clone has a count of ten or more. CDR3 in amino acids: CASRRWGAGNTIYF. Here the CDR3 DNA reads TGTGCCAGCAGACGTTGGGGGGCTGGAAACACCATATATTTT. The rearrangement joins TRBV12-3 or TRBV12-4 to TRBJ1-3; TRBD1 is a possible D gene (5 bases). The CDR3 loop spans 14 amino acids. Trimming took 6 bases from V and 2 from J, leaving 11 bases between them.

The sample holds many counts of this clone. The rearrangement uses TRBV27 and TRBJ2-3, with a tentative D call TRBD2 (6 bases). Looked up from germline, CDR1 is MNHEY and CDR2 is SMNVEV (reference sequence). The CDR3 has 14 residues. V dropped 11 bases and J dropped 0 bases, with 15 bases sitting between them. CDR3 bases: TGTGCCGCCCGGCGGGGTCTTAGCACAGATACGCAGTATTTT. Encoded protein: CAARRGLSTDTQYF.

This clone was found many times. The chain is built from TRBV19 and TRBJ2-3, with TRBD2 matching over 13 bases. Germline CDR1 LNHDA, CDR2 SQIVND (reference sequence). V dropped 6 bases and J dropped 7; count of bases not matched to a gene: 7. This CDR3 is 15 amino acids long. The CDR3 protein is CASREKTSGRYTQYF. In nucleotides, the CDR3 is TGTGCCAGTAGAGAGAAGACTAGCGGGAGGTATACGCAGTATTTT. The full variable domain, completed using reference TRBV19 and TRBJ2-3, is DGGITQSPKYLFRKEGQNVTLSCEQNLNHDAMYWYRQDPGQGLRLIYYSQIVNDFQKGDIAEGYSVSREKKESFPLTVTSAQKNPTAFYLCASREKTSGRYTQYFGPGTRLTVL.

This clone has a single count. V and J are TRBV5-1 and TRBJ2-6; the D is unclear. CDR1 SGHRS and CDR2 YFSETQ come from the germline V gene. The V end lost 4 bases, the J end lost 0 bases, and 11 bases lay between the germline ends. The CDR3 runs 16 residues. The CDR3 spells CASSIPQDSGANVLTF. The DNA for the CDR3 is TGCGCCAGCAGCATACCCCAGGACTCTGGGGCCAACGTCCTGACTTTC.

This clone was counted ten times or more. The CDR3 region has the DNA TGTGCCAGCAGCTTAATAGCGGGGGGGCCATGGGAGACCCAGTACTTC. Its protein is CASSLIAGGPWETQYF. The chain combines TRBV7-3 with TRBJ2-5; 11 bases align to TRBD2. The germline gives CDR1 SGHTA, CDR2 FQGTGA. Unmatched junction bases numbered 6, after V lost 1 base and J lost 5 bases. The CDR3 covers 16 residues.

This clone was found many times. The CDR3 nucleotides are TGCGCCAGCAGCCCTGGTATCAGCGGGGGGTACACAGATACGCAGTATTTT. This codes for CASSPGISGGYTDTQYF. The chain couples TRBV4-1 to TRBJ2-3, with 9 bases aligning to TRBD2. The CDR3 loop spans 17 amino acids. V shed 4 bases and J 2 bases; nucleotides not matched to a gene: 10. The germline V gene has CDR1 MGHRA and CDR2 YSYEKL.

This clone was observed many times. The chain carries TRBV11-2 and TRBJ1-4; D is unresolved. Germline CDR1 is SGHAT and CDR2 is FQNNGV. V was clipped by 2 bases and J by 4 bases, with 14 bases between them. The CDR3 sequence is 16 residues long. CDR3 in amino acids: CASSLRGREFNEKLFF. The CDR3 DNA is TGTGCCAGCAGCTTACGAGGACGGGAGTTTAATGAAAAACTGTTTTTT. Based on the CDR3 plus reference TRBV11-2 and TRBJ1-4, the full variable domain is EAGVAQSPRYKIIEKRQSVAFWCNPISGHATLYWYQQILGQGPKLLIQFQNNGVVDDSQLPKDRFSAERLKGVDSTLKIQPAKLEDSAVYLCASSLRGREFNEKLFFGSGTQLSVL.

The table lists this clone with many counts. This sequence joins TRBV18 and TRBJ1-2; D gene uncertain. From germline, CDR1 is KGHSH and CDR2 LQKENI. The CDR3 sequence is 16 residues long. Trimming took 3 bases from V and 0 from J, leaving 14 bases between them. CDR3 amino acids: CASSPSIAGTNYGYTF. The CDR3, as DNA: TGTGCCAGCTCACCCTCCATAGCGGGGACTAACTATGGCTACACCTTC. Complete variable domain (other parts from reference TRBV18 and TRBJ1-2): NAGVMQNPRHLVRRRGQEARLRCSPMKGHSHVYWYRQLPEEGLKFMVYLQKENIIDESGMPKERFSAEFPKEGPSILRIQQVVRGDSAAYFCASSPSIAGTNYGYTFGSGTRLTVV.

Turning to this clone: The conserved phenylalanine or tryptophan normally closing the CDR3 is absent here, so this likely arose from a read error. The CDR3 nucleotides read TGTGCCAGCAGTGAAGCGCGGGGGAACACTGAAGCTTTCTTG. The encoded protein is CASSEARGNTEAFL. The chain couples TRBV6-1 to TRBJ1-1, with D unresolved. This CDR3 is built from 14 residues. The germline gives CDR1 MNHNS, CDR2 SASEGT. The germline V and J ends were trimmed by 0 bases and 1 base, with 6 bases remaining between them.

The rearrangement links TRBV3-1 to TRBJ2-3, with TRBD2 matching 13 bases. CDR3 length: 16 amino acids. The germline gives CDR1 LGHDT, CDR2 YNNKEL (reference sequence). J lost 5 bases, V lost 0 bases, and 2 bases had no gene match. CDR3 region: CASSQETSGRQDTQYF. The CDR3 coding sequence is TGTGCCAGCAGCCAAGAGACTAGCGGGAGGCAAGATACGCAGTATTTT.

V and J are TRBV18 and TRBJ2-5; tentative D call: TRBD2 (6 bases). This CDR3 region has 14 residues. Trimming took off 4 bases at V and 5 bases at J, with 14 bases between the two ends. Germline V gene sequence: CDR1 KGHSH, CDR2 LQKENI. The CDR3 DNA reads TGTGCCAGCTCACTACCGGGAGTAGGGGAGACCCAGTACTTC. This codes for CASSLPGVGETQYF.

This clone is medium-sized in the sample. The V gene is TRBV12-5, the J gene TRBJ2-2, with D unresolved. The CDR3 extends over 15 amino acids. Germline CDR1 and CDR2: LGHNT and FRNRAP. The V end lost 0 bases, the J end lost 4 bases, and 9 bases lay between the germline ends. The CDR3 DNA reads TGTGCTAGTGGTTTGGTCCTCTCCGGCACCGGGGAGCTGTTTTTT. Translating it yields CASGLVLSGTGELFF.

The table lists this clone with a few counts. The genes are TRBV6-2 or TRBV6-3 and TRBJ2-2; possibly TRBD2 for D (7 bases). This CDR3 spans 14 amino acids. Germline CDR1 MNHEY, CDR2 SVGEGT. V lost 2 bases and J lost 6, with 10 bases in between. The CDR3 sequence: CASSYVGGPGELFF. CDR3 sequence (DNA): TGTGCCAGCAGTTACGTGGGGGGGCCCGGGGAGCTGTTTTTT.

This clone was observed at least ten times. A read error may explain this, as a much larger clone is one base away. The rearrangement links TRBV24-1 to TRBJ2-7; 11 nucleotides match TRBD1. CDR1 is KGHDR and CDR2 is SFDVKD in the germline V gene. CDR3 length: 15 residues. In DNA form, the CDR3 reads TGTGTCACCAGTCAAAGGGGACAGGGGGCCTACGAGCAGTACTTC. It yields the protein CVTSQRGQGAYEQYF.

This clone was counted many times. In DNA, the CDR3 is TGTGCCAGCAGTCGGCTTGGGGCTGAAGCTTTCTTT. It translates to CASSRLGAEAFF. V usage is TRBV12-3 or TRBV12-4 and J usage is TRBJ1-1; D remains unclear. V lost 5 bases, J lost 6 bases, and 10 bases lay in between. This CDR3 spans 12 amino acids.

This clone has ten or more counts. The J gene is TRBJ1-2, the V gene TRBV18; tentative D call: TRBD1 (6 bases). The CDR3 is made up of 18 amino acids. V lost 2 bases and J 3 bases, leaving 22 bases between the germline ends. CDR1 KGHSH and CDR2 LQKENI come from the germline V gene. The CDR3: CASSPTSNRVGGDYGYTF. DNA for the CDR3: TGTGCCAGCTCACCAACCTCCAACAGGGTCGGAGGTGACTATGGCTACACCTTC.

At least ten counts were recorded for this clone. This sequence joins TRBV28 and TRBJ2-5; 11 positions match TRBD2. Germline assignment: CDR1 MDHEN and CDR2 SYDVKM. CDR3 length: 15 amino acids. V shed 4 bases, J shed 2 bases, and the junction held 3 bases outside the gene matches. Here the CDR3 reads CASSWTSGFQETQYF. CDR3 DNA sequence: TGTGCCAGCAGTTGGACTAGCGGGTTTCAAGAGACCCAGTACTTC.